A selection of T cell receptor beta chains follows, all from one sample in a study of CD8 T cells in ankylosing spondylitis. TCRdb reanalysed the 5' RACE reads using MiXCR and keeps one entry per CDR3 protein. The data hold about 100,000 distinct CDR3 sequences, with approximately 25% observed a single time. The sequenced sample was synovial fluid, either unsorted or a sorted T cell fraction (not recorded which). The receptors were sampled from a male donor with ankylosing spondylitis. CDR3s include the opening cysteine and the closing phenylalanine or tryptophan. D genes are given only for firm matches. The listing skips clone size in some rows; elsewhere it reads once, few, many or a size class.

abundance	d_gene	v_gene	j_gene	CDR3nt	CDR3aa
many	TRBD1	TRBV9	TRBJ2-7	TGTGCCAGCAGCATGGGACAGGGAAGTGGGTACGAATACGAGCAGTACTTC	CASSMGQGSGYEYEQYF
few	NA	TRBV5-1	TRBJ2-5	TGCGCCAGCAGCCCTGGGGCGGTCGGGGAGACCCAGTACTTC	CASSPGAVGETQYF
many	TRBD2	TRBV7-8	TRBJ2-1	TGTGCCAGCAGCGTTCTAGCGGTTCTCTCCTACAATGAGCAGTTCTTC	CASSVLAVLSYNEQFF
few	NA	TRBV10-2	TRBJ2-5	TGCGCCAGCAGAAATTACGGCGGGACCGAAGAGACCCAGTACTTC	CASRNYGGTEETQYF
NA	NA	TRBV10-2	TRBJ2-2	TGCGCCAGCAGTGACGTGTTACCGAACACCGGGGAGCTGTTTTTT	CASSDVLPNTGELFF
many	NA	TRBV7-2	TRBJ1-4	TGTGCCAGCAGCTTAAGGGGTCGGGCAAATGAAAAACTGTTTTTT	CASSLRGRANEKLFF
few	NA	TRBV6-1	TRBJ1-5	TGTGCCAGCAGCCGCTATAATCAGGGAGCAGGTCAGCCCCAGCATTTT	CASSRYNQGAGQPQHF
many	NA	TRBV5-4	TRBJ1-4	TGTGCCAGCAGCTTGGAAGGAACTAATGAAAAACTGTTTTTT	CASSLEGTNEKLFF
once	NA	TRBV12-3/TRBV12-4	TRBJ2-3	TGTGCCAGCAGCCCCGATGCTAGGGGTCCTAGCACAGATACGCAGTATTTT	CASSPDARGPSTDTQYF
many	NA	TRBV30	TRBJ1-4	TGTGCCTGGAGGAGGCTAACCCCAACTAATGAAAAACTGTTTTTT	CAWRRLTPTNEKLFF
NA	NA	TRBV12-3/TRBV12-4	TRBJ2-3	TGTGCCAGCAGTTTAGCAGGACACCACACAGATACGCAGTATTTT	CASSLAGHHTDTQYF
many	NA	TRBV27	TRBJ2-7	TGTGCCAGCAGTTTAAACTCGCGGCAGTACTTC	CASSLNSRQYF
many	TRBD2	TRBV5-1	TRBJ2-1	TGCGCCAGCAGCTTGGACGCTAGCGGGGCCTACAATGAGCAGTTCTTC	CASSLDASGAYNEQFF
many	TRBD2	TRBV5-5	TRBJ2-7	TGTGCCAGCAGCCCTTGGACTAGCGGGAGGTACGAGCAGTACTTC	CASSPWTSGRYEQYF
NA	TRBD2	TRBV10-3	TRBJ2-5	TGTGCCATCAGAAGAATAGCGGGAGAAGAGACCCAGTACTTC	CAIRRIAGEETQYF
NA	NA	TRBV10-3	TRBJ2-3	TGTGCCATCAGTGACCCCGGGAGTGGGACAGATACGCAGTATTTT	CAISDPGSGTDTQYF
many	NA	TRBV20-1	TRBJ1-4	TGCAGTGCTAGAGATAAAAAACTGTTTTTT	CSARDKKLFF
few	NA	TRBV29-1	TRBJ2-1	TGCAGCGTTGGGGCCATCGTTCGGGGTGAGCAGTTCTTC	CSVGAIVRGEQFF
few	NA	TRBV5-6	TRBJ1-1	TGTGCCAGCAGCTCGACGGGACAAGCAAACACTGAAGCTTTCTTT	CASSSTGQANTEAFF
few	TRBD2	TRBV15	TRBJ2-3	TGTGCCACCAGCATTCAGCGGGAGACAGATACGCAGTATTTT	CATSIQRETDTQYF
NA	NA	TRBV20-1	TRBJ1-4	TGCAGTGCTTCAGGGGCCCTGGGGGAAAAACTGTTTTTT	CSASGALGEKLFF
once	TRBD1	TRBV6-1	TRBJ2-1	TGTGCCAGCAGTGAAGCGCCCCAGGGGGCTTACAATGAGCAGTTCTTC	CASSEAPQGAYNEQFF
few	TRBD2	TRBV3-1	TRBJ2-3	TGTGCCAGCAGCCGCAGTCGGAGCGGGAGGGCCAGAGATACGCAGTATTTT	CASSRSRSGRARDTQYF
few	NA	TRBV20-1	TRBJ2-5	TGCAGTGGGGTAGGGGGAGGGGGCGAGACCCAGTACTTC	CSGVGGGGETQYF
few	TRBD1	TRBV11-3	TRBJ2-4	TGTGCCAGCAGCTCCAGACAGGGGGCGTTGGACATTCAGTACTTC	CASSSRQGALDIQYF
many	TRBD1	TRBV18	TRBJ2-1	TGTGCCAGCTCACCGGGGACAGGGTCAGCTGAGCAGTTCTTC	CASSPGTGSAEQFF
few	NA	TRBV30	TRBJ1-2	TGTGCCTGGACAGCAGGGACCGGCTACACCTTC	CAWTAGTGYTF
NA	NA	TRBV7-2	TRBJ1-3	TGTGCCAGCAGCCACAGCCCTGGAAACACCATATATTTT	CASSHSPGNTIYF
few	TRBD1	TRBV11-3	TRBJ1-2	TGTGCCAGCAGCTTAGGACTGGGACAGGGCGTTTTTGGCTACACCTTC	CASSLGLGQGVFGYTF
many	TRBD1	TRBV24-1	TRBJ2-1	TGTGCCACCAGTGATTTAAAACATGGTCGAGGGACAGGGGCCTACAATGAGCAGTTCTTC	CATSDLKHGRGTGAYNEQFF
NA	TRBD1	TRBV2	TRBJ2-2	TGTGCCAGCCTACTGGACAGGGACACCGGGGAGCTGTTTTTT	CASLLDRDTGELFF
few	TRBD1	TRBV5-1	TRBJ1-6	TGCGCCAGCAGCCCGGACAGGAATAATTCACCCCTCCACTTT	CASSPDRNNSPLHF
NA	NA	TRBV3-1	TRBJ1-1	TGTGCCAGCAGCCCCCGGGGGATGAACACTGAAGCTTTCTTT	CASSPRGMNTEAFF
NA	NA	TRBV20-1	TRBJ2-1	TGCAGTGCTCAAAGGGGGACTACTGACAATGAGCAGTTCTTC	CSAQRGTTDNEQFF
few	NA	TRBV4-2	TRBJ1-5	TGTGCCAGCAGCCAAGAGTCGGAACGGCCGAGGAATCAGCCCCAGCATTTT	CASSQESERPRNQPQHF
few	NA	TRBV6-6	TRBJ2-3	TGTGCCAGCAGTTACTCGTTGGGTGATACGCAGTATTTT	CASSYSLGDTQYF
NA	TRBD2	TRBV7-9	TRBJ2-3	TGTGCCAGCAGCCAGGGACTAGCGGGAAGGCAGACAGATACGCAGTATTTT	CASSQGLAGRQTDTQYF
many	NA	TRBV25-1	TRBJ2-1	TGTGCCAGCAGTGGTATGGACAGCCCATCCTACAATGAGCAGTTCTTC	CASSGMDSPSYNEQFF
many	NA	TRBV28	TRBJ2-3	TGTGCCAGCAGTTTGAGCAGGGGGGAAGTCACAGATACGCAGTATTTT	CASSLSRGEVTDTQYF
few	NA	TRBV28	TRBJ1-2	TGTGCCAGCAGTACCACGAGTCTCGGGGGCTATGGCTACACCTTC	CASSTTSLGGYGYTF
NA	NA	TRBV12-3/TRBV12-4	TRBJ1-1	TGTGCCAGCACCTTAAAAGGGACTGAAGCTTTCTTT	CASTLKGTEAFF
few	TRBD1	TRBV20-1	TRBJ2-7	TGCAGTGCTAGTCCGACAGGGAAACCCTACGAGCAGTACTTC	CSASPTGKPYEQYF
few	TRBD2	TRBV12-3/TRBV12-4	TRBJ2-1	TGTGCCAGCAGCAGAATCGGGACTAGCGGGAGGCGCCACAATGAGCAGTTCTTC	CASSRIGTSGRRHNEQFF
NA	NA	TRBV18	TRBJ1-4	TGTGCCAGCTCCTTAACAAGGGGAAATGAAAAACTGTTTTTT	CASSLTRGNEKLFF
NA	TRBD1	TRBV6-1	TRBJ1-2	TGTGCCAGCAGCTCCTACAGGGGAAGCTATGGCTACACCTTC	CASSSYRGSYGYTF
NA	TRBD1	TRBV18	TRBJ1-4	TGTGCCAGCTCACCAGATCAGGGGGCTGATGAAAAACTGTTTTTT	CASSPDQGADEKLFF
few	TRBD1	TRBV12-3/TRBV12-4	TRBJ1-4	TGTGCCAGCAGTTTGGACAGGGCTAATGAAAAACTGTTTTTT	CASSLDRANEKLFF
NA	NA	TRBV20-1	TRBJ2-2	TGCAGTGCCGAGAGAAAGTGGGCCGGGGAGCTGTTTTTT	CSAERKWAGELFF